The sequence of this T cell receptor (beta chain) was determined in a study of cytomegalovirus exposure and HLA in healthy donors. The PCR used 60 Vbeta and 13 Jbeta primers. Data came from immunoSEQ multiplex PCR; TCRdb stores just in-frame clones and leaves some out. This table has fewer than 150,000 clones, around 80% appearing once. Germline CDR1 and CDR2: SGHNT and YYREEE (reference sequence). This CDR3 is built from 16 residues. V was trimmed by 2 bases and J by 4 bases, leaving 15 bases between them. This chain connects TRBV5-4 to TRBJ2-2; possible D gene TRBD1, 6 bases. The clonotype comes from a woman aged 40 to 50 in good health and CMV-seropositive. The sequencing sample was made of PBMCs. The CDR3 region is CASSLGGPRGTGELFF. In DNA form, the CDR3 reads TGTGCCAGCAGCTTAGGGGGTCCGAGAGGCACCGGGGAGCTGTTTTTT.